The 30 T cell receptor beta chains in this list originate from one sample, sequenced in a study of T cell responses to AZD1222 COVID-19 vaccine. Using immunoSEQ multiplex PCR, the repertoire was profiled, and TCRdb retains in-frame clones only, with some absent. The sample shows 110,000 to 150,000 clones, roughly 90% of them seen only once. The material sequenced was peripheral blood, taken 28 days after the second AZD1222 dose. Receptors originate from an adult who received the AZD1222 COVID-19 vaccine.

The chain has TRBV5-1 and TRBJ2-2; perhaps TRBD2 as D (6 bases). Germline CDR1 and CDR2: SGHRS and YFSETQ. The CDR3 is 14 amino acids. V dropped 0 bases and J dropped 6 bases, with 9 bases sitting between them. The CDR3 DNA reads TGCGCCAGCAGCTTGGATAGCGGACCCGGGGAGCTGTTTTTT. It translates to CASSLDSGPGELFF.

The chain uses TRBV20-1 and TRBJ2-5; TRBD2 might be the D (5 bases). Germline CDR1 is DFQATT and CDR2 is SNEGSKA (reference sequence). The germline V and J ends were trimmed by 6 bases and 10 bases, with 15 bases remaining between them. The CDR3 length is 11 residues. The CDR3 DNA sequence: TGCAGTGCGAGGACGGCCGAGGGCCAGTACTTC. This encodes CSARTAEGQYF.

J is TRBJ1-5 and V is TRBV19; possible D gene TRBD1, 6 bases. The CDR3 has 15 residues. V was pared by 1 base and J by 5 bases, with 12 bases between. The germline V gene encodes CDR1 LNHDA and CDR2 SQIVND (reference sequence). Written as DNA, the CDR3 is TGTGCCAGTAGTATAGTTTGGGGGGCGGATCAGCCCCAGCATTTT. It specifies CASSIVWGADQPQHF.

The chain has TRBV5-1 and TRBJ2-7, with 10 bases lining up with TRBD1. The CDR3 runs 22 residues. With V trimmed by 2 bases and J by 2 bases, 25 bases remained unmatched. The germline gives CDR1 SGHRS, CDR2 YFSETQ. The CDR3 spells CASSLPRGRMMTLGTGAYEQYF. The CDR3 nucleotides are TGCGCCAGCAGCTTACCCCGGGGCCGGATGATGACACTGGGGACAGGGGCCTACGAGCAGTACTTC.

V is TRBV5-1 and J is TRBJ1-2; TRBD1 is a possible D gene (5 bases). The CDR3 runs to 12 residues. From germline, CDR1 is SGHRS and CDR2 YFSETQ. The germline V and J ends were trimmed by 3 bases and 9 bases, with 12 bases remaining between them. CDR3 amino acids: CASSYAWGSYTF. In DNA, the CDR3 is TGCGCCAGCAGCTACGCGTGGGGGAGCTACACCTTC.

CDR3 loop: CASRSGTGAFKGEQYF. For the CDR3, the DNA is TGTGCCAGCAGGTCCGGGACAGGGGCATTCAAGGGCGAGCAGTACTTC. The chain has TRBV28 and TRBJ2-7, with 10 bases fitting TRBD1. CDR1 and CDR2 from the germline V gene are MDHEN and SYDVKM. J gave up 6 bases and V 6 bases, and 14 bases lay outside the gene matches. The CDR3 extends over 16 amino acids.

The V and J genes are TRBV7-9 and TRBJ2-2; 10 nucleotides align to TRBD1. Per the germline V gene, CDR1 is SEHNR and CDR2 is FQNEAQ (reference sequence). J lost 5 bases, V lost 4 bases, and 4 bases had no gene match. CDR3 length equals 15 residues. This chain's CDR3 is CASSWRTGGTGELFF. In DNA form, the CDR3 reads TGTGCCAGCAGCTGGAGGACAGGGGGAACCGGGGAGCTGTTTTTT.

V is TRBV28 and J is TRBJ2-3; 9 positions agree with TRBD2. V was clipped by 5 bases and J by 0 bases; unmatched bases: 6. The V gene's germline CDR1 is MDHEN and CDR2 SYDVKM. The CDR3 contains 16 residues. The CDR3 protein is CASSPSSGASTDTQYF. CDR3 nucleotide sequence: TGTGCCAGCAGTCCATCTAGCGGGGCTAGCACAGATACGCAGTATTTT.

This clone was seen just once. The rearrangement joins TRBV7-3 to TRBJ1-1; a weak D match, TRBD1 (5 bases). The CDR3 covers 14 residues. Trimming pared 4 bases from V and 7 bases from J, leaving 16 bases between. CDR1 is SGHTA, CDR2 FQGTGA, per germline. The CDR3 nucleotides read TGTGCCAGCAGCTCGACAGATTTCAGTAGTGAAGCTTTCTTT. It codes for CASSSTDFSSEAFF.

The chain carries TRBV28 and TRBJ2-7; D unresolved. Trimming removed 7 bases from V and 7 bases from J, with 14 bases in between. The CDR3 totals 12 residues. In germline, CDR1 is MDHEN, CDR2 SYDVKM. The chain's CDR3 is CASTLNRLEQYF. Written as DNA, the CDR3 is TGTGCCAGCACTCTTAATAGGCTGGAGCAGTACTTC.

The DNA of the CDR3 is TGTGCCAGTAGTCTATGGACAGGACGAGGCAATCAGCCCCAGCATTTT. Translating gives CASSLWTGRGNQPQHF. J is TRBJ1-5 and V is TRBV19; 7 bases line up with TRBD1. From germline, CDR1 is LNHDA and CDR2 SQIVND (reference sequence). V lost 5 bases and J lost 2; bases outside the gene matches: 9. The CDR3 is 16 amino acids.

In its sample, this clone was seen once. The chain carries TRBV19 and TRBJ1-2; D remains ambiguous. Trimming cost V 1 base and J 2 bases, with 11 bases left between them. The CDR3 is 15 amino acids. The germline V gene encodes CDR1 LNHDA and CDR2 SQIVND (reference sequence). CDR3 residues: CASSIVQTTNYGYTF. The CDR3 region has the DNA TGTGCCAGTAGTATAGTGCAGACTACAAACTATGGCTACACCTTC.

In this sample, this clone turned up a few times. The chain recombines TRBV29-1 with TRBJ2-7; 10 bases align to TRBD2. The ends lost 2 bases at V and 0 bases at J; junction bases unmatched: 10. The CDR3 runs 17 residues. Germline assignment: CDR1 SQVTM and CDR2 ANQGSEA. CDR3 sequence: CSVENPRLAGDSYEQYF. The CDR3 coding sequence is TGCAGCGTTGAAAACCCCCGACTAGCGGGCGACTCCTACGAGCAGTACTTC.

This chain uses TRBV19 with TRBJ1-5; 8 positions match TRBD1. Germline values: CDR1 LNHDA, CDR2 SQIVND (reference sequence). V shed 7 bases and J 7 bases; nucleotides not matched to a gene: 12. This CDR3 contains 15 residues. The CDR3 DNA follows: TGTGCCAGTACCTTCAACGGACAGGGAAGGCAGCCCCAGCATTTT. Its translation: CASTFNGQGRQPQHF. Filled out from reference TRBV19 and TRBJ1-5, the complete variable domain reads DGGITQSPKYLFRKEGQNVTLSCEQNLNHDAMYWYRQDPGQGLRLIYYSQIVNDFQKGDIAEGYSVSREKKESFPLTVTSAQKNPTAFYLCASTFNGQGRQPQHFGDGTRLSIL.

This chain joins TRBV5-6 and TRBJ1-1; perhaps TRBD1 as D (5 bases). CDR3 length equals 16 residues. Per the germline V gene, CDR1 is SGHDT and CDR2 is YYEEEE. V shed 4 bases and J shed 0 bases, with 16 bases lying between them. As DNA, the CDR3 is TGTGCCAGCAGCGAACCGGGACGTATATTGAACACTGAAGCTTTCTTT. Its protein product is CASSEPGRILNTEAFF.

The CDR3 loop is CASRGQGLAGGGSRTQYF. In DNA form, the CDR3 reads TGTGCCAGCAGGGGACAGGGACTAGCGGGAGGCGGCTCGAGGACCCAGTACTTC. This chain joins TRBV28 and TRBJ2-5, with 15 nucleotides matching TRBD2. Losses at the gene ends were 6 bases for V and 7 bases for J; bases not matched to a gene: 15. Germline lookup yields CDR1 MDHEN and CDR2 SYDVKM. The CDR3 has 18 residues.

The chain combines TRBV3-1 (or the pseudogene TRBV3-2) with TRBJ1-3; D gene ambiguous. The germline V and J ends were trimmed by 4 bases and 0 bases, with 1 base remaining between them. CDR1 is LGHDT, CDR2 YNNKEL, per germline (reference sequence). This CDR3 spans 12 amino acids. CDR3 sequence (DNA): TGTGCCAGCAGCCGCTCTGGAAACACCATATATTTT. Translating gives CASSRSGNTIYF.

The chain joins TRBV28 to TRBJ2-3, with D perhaps matching TRBD2 (5 bases). Germline V gives CDR1 MDHEN, CDR2 SYDVKM. Trimming removed 6 bases from V and 0 bases from J, with 16 bases in between. The CDR3 contains 16 residues. This chain's CDR3 is CASRPRSGLSTDTQYF. DNA of the CDR3: TGTGCCAGCAGACCCCGGAGCGGCCTTAGCACAGATACGCAGTATTTT.

In DNA, the CDR3 is TGTGCCAGCAGCTCCGGAGCGGGGACCTACGAGCAGTACTTC. It translates to CASSSGAGTYEQYF. J is TRBJ2-7 and V is TRBV7-9; TRBD2 agrees at 7 bases. Per the germline V gene, CDR1 is SEHNR and CDR2 is FQNEAQ (reference sequence). CDR3 length: 14 residues. J lost 2 bases, V lost 4 bases, and 5 bases had no gene match.

In nucleotides, the CDR3 is TGTGCCAGCAGTTATAATCAGCCCCAGCATTTT. Translation gives CASSYNQPQHF. The rearrangement links TRBV2 to TRBJ1-5, with D unresolved. This CDR3 has 11 residues. The germline V gene has CDR1 SNHLY and CDR2 FYNNEI. V was cut by 5 bases and J by 4 bases, with 3 bases left in between.

The CDR3 spells CATSDPGLANTGELFF. DNA for the CDR3: TGTGCCACCAGTGACCCCGGACTAGCGAACACCGGGGAGCTGTTTTTT. The J gene is TRBJ2-2, the V gene TRBV24-1; 7 bases are shared with TRBD2. The junction had 4 bases not matched to a gene; V was cut back by 4 bases and J by 0 bases. The CDR3 is made up of 16 amino acids. Germline CDR1 reads KGHDR; CDR2 reads SFDVKD.

The chain links TRBV7-9 to TRBJ1-2, with D possibly being TRBD1 (5 bases). V was cut by 4 bases and J by 5 bases, with 14 bases left in between. CDR1 and CDR2 (germline): SEHNR, FQNEAQ (reference sequence). This CDR3 has 14 residues. The CDR3 is CASSSSGGIYGYTF. The CDR3 DNA reads as TGTGCCAGCAGCTCTTCCGGGGGAATATATGGCTACACCTTC.

V and J are TRBV3-1 (or the pseudogene TRBV3-2) and TRBJ1-1, with TRBD1 as a possible D gene (5 bases). The CDR3 has 16 residues. V gave up 1 base and J gave up 0 bases, with 12 bases separating them. Germline CDR1 reads LGHDT; CDR2 reads YNNKEL (reference sequence). CDR3 nucleotides: TGTGCCAGCAGCCAAGCGCCAGGGTCCATGAACACTGAAGCTTTCTTT. This translates into CASSQAPGSMNTEAFF.

The V call is TRBV7-2, the J call TRBJ1-1; no clear D. V lost 2 bases and J 0 bases, leaving 4 bases between the germline ends. Per the germline V gene, CDR1 is SGHTA and CDR2 is FQGNSA. The CDR3 has 13 residues. The CDR3: CASSLKVNTEAFF. The CDR3 nucleotides read TGTGCCAGCAGCTTAAAAGTGAACACTGAAGCTTTCTTT.

CDR3 amino acids: CASRLGGEGYGYTF. In nucleotides, the CDR3 is TGTGCCAGCAGACTGGGGGGGGAGGGCTATGGCTACACCTTC. The chain uses TRBV27 and TRBJ1-2; tentatively, D is TRBD1 (5 bases). This CDR3 region has 14 residues. The V and J ends lost 6 bases and 4 bases respectively, with 15 bases between them. Germline loops: CDR1 MNHEY, CDR2 SMNVEV (reference sequence).

This clone was found a few times. The rearrangement uses TRBV3-1 (or the pseudogene TRBV3-2) and TRBJ2-7, with D tentatively TRBD1 or TRBD2 (5 bases each). V gave up 2 bases and J gave up 0 bases, with 14 bases separating them. Germline loops: CDR1 LGHDT, CDR2 YNNKEL (reference sequence). The CDR3 runs to 16 residues. The CDR3 sequence is CASSQTQGRSSYEQYF. CDR3 nucleotide sequence: TGTGCCAGCAGCCAAACCCAGGGACGGAGCTCCTACGAGCAGTACTTC.

In its sample, this clone was seen once. The chain combines TRBV23-1 with TRBJ2-7; TRBD1 might be the D (5 bases). TRBV23-1 is assigned to the ORF class and has an uncertain function. Trimming cost V 0 bases and J 0 bases, with 18 bases left between them. The length of the CDR3 is 18 residues. The CDR3 protein is CASSQSRPGNQVSYEQYF. CDR3 bases: TGCGCCAGCAGTCAATCGCGCCCAGGGAATCAGGTCTCCTACGAGCAGTACTTC.

The CDR3 here is CASSRMGQTYEQYF. In DNA form, the CDR3 reads TGTGCCAGCAGTCGAATGGGACAGACCTACGAGCAGTACTTC. The V and J genes are TRBV28 and TRBJ2-7; 7 positions match TRBD1. Germline trimming cut 5 bases from V and 2 bases from J; bases unmatched to any gene: 6. Germline V gene sequence: CDR1 MDHEN, CDR2 SYDVKM. This CDR3 contains 14 residues.

The chain has TRBV28 and TRBJ1-6; D remains ambiguous. The CDR3 has 11 amino acids. With 5 bases removed from V and 11 bases from J, the gap between germline ends came to 7 bases. Germline V gives CDR1 MDHEN, CDR2 SYDVKM. CDR3 DNA: TGTGCCAGCAGTCGTTATCCACCCCTCCACTTT. Protein sequence: CASSRYPPLHF. Full variable domain (remainder filled in from reference TRBV28 and TRBJ1-6): DVKVTQSSRYLVKRTGEKVFLECVQDMDHENMFWYRQDPGLGLRLIYFSYDVKMKEKGDIPEGYSVSREKKERFSLILESASTNQTSMYLCASSRYPPLHFGNGTRLTVT.

The chain uses TRBV6-2 or TRBV6-3 and TRBJ2-7, with D unresolved. The V and J ends lost 0 bases and 0 bases respectively, with 15 bases between them. The germline gives CDR1 MNHEY, CDR2 SVGEGT. The CDR3 is made up of 17 amino acids. CDR3 sequence: CASSYSQLDPSSYEQYF. The CDR3 bases are TGTGCCAGCAGTTACTCCCAGCTGGACCCGTCCTCCTACGAGCAGTACTTC.